Described below is a single T cell receptor (beta chain) sequence and its context. Its specificity is unknown. V shed 4 bases, J shed 7 bases, and the junction held 13 bases outside the gene matches. CDR1 is SGHRS and CDR2 is YFSETQ in the germline V gene. The CDR3 is 15 residues long. The source of the sample is a study of cytomegalovirus exposure and HLA in healthy donors. PCR used 60 Vbeta primers and 13 Jbeta primers. Data came from immunoSEQ multiplex PCR; TCRdb stores just in-frame clones and leaves some out. The table has about 120,000 clones, 80% to 85% seen once; the top ten hold 2% to 2.5%. Findings and limits, study-wide: Usually a TCR sequence was rare, but some public TCRs were found in many donors.

The sequenced material came from PBMCs. The V call is TRBV5-1, the J call TRBJ1-2; TRBD1 matches at 7 bases. The sequence was obtained from a woman between 40 and 50 years old in good health and CMV-seronegative. The DNA for the CDR3 is TGCGCCAGCAGCCCGGACACAGGGGTGCGGGGTGGCTACACCTTC. This sequence encodes CASSPDTGVRGGYTF.